This T cell receptor (beta chain) was captured by sequencing in a study of T cell responses to AZD1222 COVID-19 vaccine. Assay: immunoSEQ multiplex PCR; the TCRdb copy retains only in-frame clones and omits some. This sample has about 67,000 clones, with roughly 80% found just once. V was trimmed by 4 bases and J by 1 base, leaving 16 bases between them. Germline loops: CDR1 SGHNT, CDR2 YYREEE (reference sequence). This CDR3 contains 16 residues. The clonotype was recovered from an adult in good health. The rearrangement links TRBV5-4 to TRBJ2-3, with D uncertain. Sequencing was performed on peripheral blood, taken on day 0 of AZD1222 vaccination. The CDR3 is CASSIWTHSGTDTQYF. The CDR3 DNA is TGTGCCAGCAGCATATGGACCCATTCGGGCACAGATACGCAGTATTTT.